The 32 T cell receptor beta chains listed next were all sequenced from one sample in a study of metastatic and nonmetastatic thyroid tumors. TCRdb reprocessed the PCR reads via MiXCR. Here the sample spans some 10,000 clones, over 25% being singletons. Thyroid surgery took place with no prior treatment in any patient. Sequences were obtained from tumor tissue. Source of these receptors: a female donor with papillary thyroid cancer or a benign thyroid nodule (not recorded which). Some clones in this sample may be carry-over from other donors' samples.

The rearrangement joins TRBV6-5 to TRBJ1-6; 8 nucleotides match TRBD1. V lost 0 bases, J lost 10 bases, and 5 bases stayed unmatched. This CDR3 region has 15 residues. CDR1 and CDR2 from the germline V gene are MNHEY and SVGAGI. CDR3 nucleotide sequence: TGTGCCAGCAGTTACTCGGACAGGGTACCATCACCCCTCCACTTT. Protein product: CASSYSDRVPSPLHF.

The V call is TRBV7-3, the J call TRBJ1-2; TRBD1 agrees at 9 bases. V shed 5 bases, J shed 2 bases, and the junction held 3 bases outside the gene matches. The germline V gene has CDR1 SGHTA and CDR2 FQGTGA. The CDR3 loop spans 14 amino acids. The CDR3 nucleotides read TGTGCCAGCAGCCGGGACAGGGAAAACTATGGCTACACCTTC. The encoded protein is CASSRDRENYGYTF.

This clone was seen a few times. The rearrangement uses TRBV19 and TRBJ2-1; D remains unclear. The CDR3 has 12 amino acids. Trimming removed 0 bases at V and 7 bases at J, with 4 bases between. CDR1 and CDR2 from the germline V gene are LNHDA and SQIVND (reference sequence). The DNA for the CDR3 is TGTGCCAGTAGTATAGAGGGAAATGAGCAGTTCTTC. Translated: CASSIEGNEQFF.

This clone showed up many times. This chain uses TRBV4-2 with TRBJ1-2; 7 bases match TRBD1. Trimming at V came to 3 bases and at J to 8 bases, leaving 12 bases not matched to a gene. Germline CDR1 is LGHNA and CDR2 is YNFKEQ. This CDR3 has 15 residues. The DNA of the CDR3 is TGTGCCAGCAGCCAGACCTCGACAGGGACCCTCGGCTACACCTTC. It specifies CASSQTSTGTLGYTF.

The rearrangement uses TRBV6-2 or TRBV6-3 and TRBJ1-2, with TRBD1 identical over 9 bases. Trimming removed 2 bases from V and 7 bases from J; junction bases left unmatched: 5. The germline V gene has CDR1 MNHEY and CDR2 SVGEGT. The CDR3 is made up of 14 amino acids. This CDR3 reads CASSYEGQGSGYTF. CDR3 DNA: TGTGCCAGCAGTTACGAGGGACAGGGAAGTGGCTACACCTTC.

The rearrangement joins TRBV6-5 to TRBJ2-7; D might be TRBD2 (5 bases). Germline lookup yields CDR1 MNHEY and CDR2 SVGAGI. The CDR3 sequence is 15 residues long. V lost 3 bases and J lost 2, with 14 bases in between. The CDR3 DNA reads TGTGCCAGCAGTTATTTTAGGGAGACCACCTACGAGCAGTACTTC. Its translation: CASSYFRETTYEQYF.

V and J are TRBV20-1 and TRBJ2-5; no definite D call. The CDR3 consists of 14 residues. The germline V and J ends were trimmed by 0 bases and 5 bases, with 13 bases remaining between them. Germline V CDR1 and CDR2: DFQATT, SNEGSKA (reference sequence). The CDR3 sequence is CSARDRLRHETQYF. The CDR3 DNA sequence: TGCAGTGCTAGAGATCGTTTGCGTCACGAGACCCAGTACTTC.

In DNA, the CDR3 is TGTGCCAGCAGTCCCATTGACAGACCCTACGAGCAGTACTTC. Amino acids: CASSPIDRPYEQYF. The V call is TRBV27, the J call TRBJ2-7; D might be TRBD1 (5 bases). The germline V and J ends were trimmed by 5 bases and 2 bases, with 13 bases remaining between them. This CDR3 contains 14 residues. From germline, CDR1 is MNHEY and CDR2 SMNVEV (reference sequence).

There are many counts of this clone. The V call is TRBV18, the J call TRBJ2-1; possibly TRBD1 or TRBD2 for D (6 bases each). The length of the CDR3 is 16 residues. Germline-derived CDR1 and CDR2 are KGHSH and LQKENI. V was clipped by 1 base and J by 7 bases, with 17 bases between them. CDR3 sequence: CASSPQGEAGMNEQFF. The CDR3 DNA is TGTGCCAGCTCACCACAGGGGGAGGCAGGGATGAATGAGCAGTTCTTC.

This clone rates as medium-sized (0.01 to 0.1%). V usage is TRBV7-9 and J usage is TRBJ2-1, with 10 bases identical to TRBD2. The CDR3 consists of 16 residues. V trimming: 5 bases; J trimming: 7 bases; junction bases outside the gene matches: 11. The germline V gene encodes CDR1 SEHNR and CDR2 FQNEAQ (reference sequence). This CDR3 reads CASSPTSGNLKNEQFF. CDR3 DNA: TGTGCCAGCAGCCCCACTAGCGGGAATTTAAAGAATGAGCAGTTCTTC.

The CDR3 coding sequence is TGTGCCAGCAGCGCTGACACTGGGGCCAACGTCCTGACTTTC. Translated, it gives CASSADTGANVLTF. This rearrangement joins TRBV7-2 to TRBJ2-6; D ambiguous. The germline V gene has CDR1 SGHTA and CDR2 FQGNSA. The CDR3 totals 14 residues. Trimming removed 5 bases from V and 2 bases from J, with 7 bases in between.

This clone appeared a few times. The V call is TRBV7-6, the J call TRBJ2-5, with TRBD1 as a possible D gene (6 bases). The V end was cut by 5 bases, the J end by 5 bases, with 9 bases between. The CDR3 length is 12 residues. Germline CDR1 SGHVS, CDR2 FNYEAQ. The CDR3 protein is CASSVDRETQYF. The CDR3 coding sequence is TGTGCCAGCAGCGTTGACAGGGAGACCCAGTACTTC.

V usage is TRBV14 and J usage is TRBJ1-2, with 9 bases matching TRBD1. With 6 bases clipped from V and 5 bases from J, the junction kept 19 bases outside the gene matches. The CDR3 is made up of 18 amino acids. The V gene's germline CDR1 is SGHDN and CDR2 FVKESK. This chain's CDR3 is CASRPTGQGSRRAYGYTF. Written as DNA, the CDR3 is TGTGCCAGCAGGCCTACGGGACAGGGAAGCAGGAGGGCTTATGGCTACACCTTC.

The rearrangement joins TRBV5-1 to TRBJ2-5; D gene ambiguous. Germline V gene lookup returns CDR1 SGHRS and CDR2 YFSETQ. The germline V and J ends were trimmed by 5 bases and 2 bases, with 7 bases remaining between them. The CDR3 covers 12 residues. The CDR3 coding sequence is TGCGCCAGCAGTAGAGGTCAAGAGACCCAGTACTTC. Residues: CASSRGQETQYF.

This chain uses TRBV5-1 with TRBJ2-2; 13 nucleotides agree with TRBD2. The CDR3 runs to 16 residues. The V segment lost 4 bases and the J segment 5 bases; nucleotides outside the gene matches: 5. From germline, CDR1 is SGHRS and CDR2 YFSETQ. CDR3 sequence reads: CASSPRTSGRTGELFF. CDR3 sequence (DNA): TGCGCCAGCAGCCCACGGACTAGCGGGAGAACCGGGGAGCTGTTTTTT.

This clone appeared a few times. The V gene is TRBV6-1, the J gene TRBJ2-3, with D uncertain. Deletions cut 6 bases from V and 2 bases from J, with 9 bases between. The germline CDR1 and CDR2 sequences are MNHNS and SASEGT. CDR3 length: 13 amino acids. The CDR3, as DNA: TGTGCCAGCAGCCACTCATACACAGATACGCAGTATTTT. It translates to CASSHSYTDTQYF.

This clone was seen ten or more times. The DNA for the CDR3 is TGTGCCAGCTCACCACAGGGGTTGGGAGATACGCAGTATTTT. Translating gives CASSPQGLGDTQYF. The J gene is TRBJ2-3, the V gene TRBV18, with a tentative D call TRBD1 (5 bases). Trimming removed 1 base from V and 5 bases from J, with 10 bases in between. Germline V lookup: CDR1 KGHSH, CDR2 LQKENI. The CDR3 length is 14 residues. Complete variable domain (other parts from reference TRBV18 and TRBJ2-3): NAGVMQNPRHLVRRRGQEARLRCSPMKGHSHVYWYRQLPEEGLKFMVYLQKENIIDESGMPKERFSAEFPKEGPSILRIQQVVRGDSAAYFCASSPQGLGDTQYFGPGTRLTVL.

V usage is TRBV20-1 and J usage is TRBJ2-1; no reliable D call. From germline, CDR1 is DFQATT and CDR2 SNEGSKA (reference sequence). This CDR3 is 15 amino acids long. The V gene lost 0 bases and the J gene lost 2 bases, with 11 bases spanning the gap. The DNA of the CDR3 is TGCAGTGCTAGAGAGCGAGGTCCCACCTACAATGAGCAGTTCTTC. Amino acids: CSARERGPTYNEQFF.

The J gene is TRBJ1-2, the V gene TRBV5-1; 7 nucleotides line up with TRBD1. After removal of 4 bases from V and 3 bases from J, the junction contained 3 bases not matched to a gene. The CDR3 is made up of 13 amino acids. Germline V gene data show CDR1 as SGHRS and CDR2 as YFSETQ. The CDR3 sequence: CASSVDRDYGYTF. CDR3 in DNA: TGCGCCAGCAGCGTCGACAGGGACTATGGCTACACCTTC.

There are a few counts of this clone. The chain has TRBV6-2 or TRBV6-3 and TRBJ1-1, with 7 bases aligning to TRBD1. This CDR3 has 15 amino acids. V lost 0 bases to trimming and J lost 5 bases; unmatched junction nucleotides: 6. The germline gives CDR1 MNHEY, CDR2 SVGEGT. CDR3 residues: CASSYSRRGGTEAFF. In DNA, the CDR3 is TGTGCCAGCAGTTACTCGCGCAGGGGGGGGACTGAAGCTTTCTTT.

The chain is built from TRBV4-2 and TRBJ2-1; a weak D match, TRBD2 (6 bases). The CDR3 is made up of 15 amino acids. Trimming stripped 4 bases from V and 5 bases from J, with 15 bases between. Germline CDR1 LGHNA, CDR2 YNFKEQ. The CDR3 protein is CASSLGRKAHNEQFF. In DNA form, the CDR3 reads TGTGCCAGCAGCCTAGGGAGGAAGGCCCACAATGAGCAGTTCTTC.

This clone occurred many times. Relative to the germline gene, one junction end is altered; a read error may explain this. V is TRBV6-1 and J is TRBJ1-1; D is undetermined. This CDR3 contains 13 residues. The V gene's germline CDR1 is MNHNS and CDR2 SASEGT. This CDR3 reads CASSHMGNTGAFF. CDR3 coding DNA: TGTGCCAGCAGTCACATGGGGAACACTGGAGCTTTCTTT.

The chain combines TRBV20-1 with TRBJ1-2; D might be TRBD1 (5 bases). V was cut by 0 bases and J by 4 bases, with 33 bases left in between. CDR3 length: 21 residues. Germline CDR1 DFQATT, CDR2 SNEGSKA (reference sequence). CDR3 in amino acids: CSARDSFFRLVGGGDLYGYTF. The CDR3 region has the DNA TGCAGTGCTAGAGATTCGTTTTTTCGGCTGGTGGGCGGGGGAGATCTCTATGGCTACACCTTC.

There are a few counts of this clone. Germline is not matched at one junction end, which may reflect a read error. V gene TRBV25-1 combines with J gene TRBJ2-1; D remains unclear. Germline CDR1 MGHDK, CDR2 SYGVNS. CDR3 length equals 12 residues. Written as DNA, the CDR3 is TGTGCCTGCAGTGTATATACAAATGAGCAGTTCTTC. It codes for CACSVYTNEQFF.

The table lists this clone with a few counts. The chain combines TRBV10-3 with TRBJ2-2; possible D gene TRBD2, 6 bases. Germline values: CDR1 ENHRY, CDR2 SYGVKD. Trimming removed 6 bases at V and 3 bases at J, with 14 bases between. This CDR3 contains 15 residues. The CDR3 here is CAISDRRGDTGELFF. In DNA, the CDR3 is TGTGCCATCAGCGACCGGCGGGGAGACACCGGGGAGCTGTTTTTT.

The chain recombines TRBV20-1 with TRBJ1-1; no clear D gene. Germline CDR1 DFQATT, CDR2 SNEGSKA (reference sequence). V was clipped by 3 bases and J by 7 bases, with 12 bases between them. This CDR3 spans 12 amino acids. The CDR3 loop is CSASILGVEAFF. Here the CDR3 DNA reads TGCAGTGCTAGTATATTAGGCGTTGAAGCTTTCTTT.

This clone is a singleton in its sample. The chain carries TRBV11-3 and TRBJ2-1; 7 bases fit TRBD2. V trimming: 4 bases; J trimming: 2 bases; junction bases outside the gene matches: 2. The CDR3 is made up of 14 amino acids. The germline CDR1 and CDR2 sequences are SGHNT and YENEEA. The CDR3 is CASSSGTTYNEQFF. CDR3 bases: TGTGCCAGCAGCTCCGGGACTACCTACAATGAGCAGTTCTTC.

In this sample, this clone is medium-sized (0.01 to 0.1%). In nucleotides, the CDR3 is TGTGCCAGCAGCTTAACGGACAGCGGAAACACCATATATTTT. This sequence encodes CASSLTDSGNTIYF. The V and J genes are TRBV7-6 and TRBJ1-3; weak D call: TRBD1 (6 bases). Germline CDR1 and CDR2: SGHVS and FNYEAQ. The V end was cut by 2 bases, the J end by 4 bases, with 9 bases between. CDR3 length equals 14 residues.

This clone qualifies as medium-sized. This chain joins TRBV12-3 or TRBV12-4 and TRBJ1-2; a possible D gene is TRBD1 (6 bases). The CDR3 spans 13 residues. V lost 7 bases to trimming and J lost 5 bases, with 14 bases between them. The CDR3 loop is CASTTQGFYGYTF. CDR3 nucleotides: TGTGCCAGCACCACCCAGGGGTTTTATGGCTACACCTTC.

The chain employs TRBV12-3 or TRBV12-4 and TRBJ2-2; 7 positions agree with TRBD1. After removal of 7 bases from V and 3 bases from J, the junction contained 8 bases not matched to a gene. CDR3 size: 15 residues. CDR3 in amino acids: CASKPTGTDTGELFF. The CDR3 DNA sequence: TGTGCCAGCAAACCGACAGGGACAGACACCGGGGAGCTGTTTTTT.

V gene TRBV6-5 combines with J gene TRBJ1-1; possible D gene TRBD1, 5 bases. CDR1 is MNHEY, CDR2 SVGAGI, per germline. The V and J ends lost 4 bases and 6 bases respectively, with 15 bases between them. This CDR3 has 14 residues. CDR3 protein: CASSSQDKFPEAFF. CDR3 nucleotides: TGTGCCAGCAGTTCACAGGACAAGTTCCCTGAAGCTTTCTTT.

This clone was seen ten or more times. A read error may produce the germline difference seen at one junction end. The same CDR3 arises from other DNA sequences in this sample as well. The genes are TRBV10-3 and TRBJ1-1, with 10 bases that match TRBD1. The CDR3 is 16 amino acids. Germline V gives CDR1 ENHRY, CDR2 SYGVKD. In DNA form, the CDR3 reads TGTGCCACTAGAAAGCCCTCGGGACAGGGGAACACCGAAGCTTTCTTT. Its translation: CATRKPSGQGNTEAFF.